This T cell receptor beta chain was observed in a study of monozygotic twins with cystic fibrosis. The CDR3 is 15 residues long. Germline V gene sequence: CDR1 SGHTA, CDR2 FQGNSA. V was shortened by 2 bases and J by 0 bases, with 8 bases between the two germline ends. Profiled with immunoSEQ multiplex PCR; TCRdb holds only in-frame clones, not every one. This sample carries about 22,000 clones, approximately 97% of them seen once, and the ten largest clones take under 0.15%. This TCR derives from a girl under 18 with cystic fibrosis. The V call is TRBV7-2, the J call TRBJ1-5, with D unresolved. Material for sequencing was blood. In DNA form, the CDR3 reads TGTGCCAGCAGCTTAACACCCGATAGCAATCAGCCCCAGCATTTT. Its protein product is CASSLTPDSNQPQHF.